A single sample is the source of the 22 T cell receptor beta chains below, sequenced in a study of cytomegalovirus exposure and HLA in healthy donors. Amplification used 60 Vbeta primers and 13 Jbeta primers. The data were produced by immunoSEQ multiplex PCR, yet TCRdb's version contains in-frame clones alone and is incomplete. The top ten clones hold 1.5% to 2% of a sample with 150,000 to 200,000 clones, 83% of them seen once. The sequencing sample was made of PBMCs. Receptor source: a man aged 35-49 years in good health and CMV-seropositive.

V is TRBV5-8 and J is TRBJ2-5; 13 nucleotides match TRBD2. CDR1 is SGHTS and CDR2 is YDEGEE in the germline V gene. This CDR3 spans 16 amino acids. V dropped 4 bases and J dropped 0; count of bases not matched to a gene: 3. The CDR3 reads CASSLGLAGDQETQYF. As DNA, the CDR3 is TGTGCCAGCAGCCTAGGACTAGCGGGAGACCAAGAGACCCAGTACTTC.

In DNA, the CDR3 is TGTGCCAGCTCACCACCCGGTAGAGCTAATGAAAAACTGTTTTTT. Protein product: CASSPPGRANEKLFF. V is TRBV18 and J is TRBJ1-4, with D unresolved. Looked up from germline, CDR1 is KGHSH and CDR2 is LQKENI. Trimming left V 0 bases short and J 3 bases short, with 8 bases between. This CDR3 spans 15 amino acids.

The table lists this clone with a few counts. CDR3 DNA: TGTGCCAGCAGTCCACCCGGGACAGGGGGCTACAATGAGCAGTTCTTC. Translated: CASSPPGTGGYNEQFF. The rearrangement uses TRBV7-3 and TRBJ2-1; 11 nucleotides match TRBD1. The CDR3 covers 16 residues. V dropped 6 bases and J dropped 3; count of bases not matched to a gene: 7. CDR1 and CDR2 (germline): SGHTA, FQGTGA.

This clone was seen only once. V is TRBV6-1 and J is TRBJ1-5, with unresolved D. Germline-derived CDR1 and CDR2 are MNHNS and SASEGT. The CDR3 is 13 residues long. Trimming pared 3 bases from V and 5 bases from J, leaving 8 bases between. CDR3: CASSDGADQPQHF. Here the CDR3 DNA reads TGTGCCAGCAGTGACGGCGCGGATCAGCCCCAGCATTTT.

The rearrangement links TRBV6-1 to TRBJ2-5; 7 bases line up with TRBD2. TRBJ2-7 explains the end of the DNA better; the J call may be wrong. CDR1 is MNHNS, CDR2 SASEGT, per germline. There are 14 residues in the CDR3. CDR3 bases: TGTGCCAGCAGCGGACTAGAACATGCCTACGAGCAGTACTTC. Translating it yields CASSGLEHAYEQYF.

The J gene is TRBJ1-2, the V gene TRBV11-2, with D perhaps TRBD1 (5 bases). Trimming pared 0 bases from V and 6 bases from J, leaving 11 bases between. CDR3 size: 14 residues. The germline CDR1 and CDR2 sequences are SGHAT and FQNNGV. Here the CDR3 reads CASSLDLQGNGYTF. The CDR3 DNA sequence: TGTGCCAGCAGCTTAGATCTCCAGGGAAATGGCTACACCTTC.

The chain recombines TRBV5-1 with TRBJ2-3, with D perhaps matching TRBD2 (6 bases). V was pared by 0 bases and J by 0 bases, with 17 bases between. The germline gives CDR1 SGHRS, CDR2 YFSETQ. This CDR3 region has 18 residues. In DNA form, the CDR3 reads TGCGCCAGCAGCTTGGCCTCGTTGGGCGGGACTAGCACAGATACGCAGTATTTT. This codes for CASSLASLGGTSTDTQYF.

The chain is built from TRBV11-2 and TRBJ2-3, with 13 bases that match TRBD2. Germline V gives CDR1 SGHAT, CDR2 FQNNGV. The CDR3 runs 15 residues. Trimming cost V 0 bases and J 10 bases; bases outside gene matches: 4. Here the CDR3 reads CASSLELAGGPAQYF. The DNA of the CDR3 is TGTGCCAGCAGCTTAGAACTAGCGGGAGGGCCAGCGCAGTATTTT. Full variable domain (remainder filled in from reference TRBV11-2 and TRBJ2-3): EAGVAQSPRYKIIEKRQSVAFWCNPISGHATLYWYQQILGQGPKLLIQFQNNGVVDDSQLPKDRFSAERLKGVDSTLKIQPAKLEDSAVYLCASSLELAGGPAQYFGPGTRLTVL.

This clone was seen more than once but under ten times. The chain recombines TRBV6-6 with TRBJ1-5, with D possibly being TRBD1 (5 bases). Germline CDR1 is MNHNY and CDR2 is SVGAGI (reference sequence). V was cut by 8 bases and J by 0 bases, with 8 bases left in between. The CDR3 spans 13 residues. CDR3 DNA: TGTGCCAGCGGGGGGTATAGCAATCAGCCCCAGCATTTT. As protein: CASGGYSNQPQHF.

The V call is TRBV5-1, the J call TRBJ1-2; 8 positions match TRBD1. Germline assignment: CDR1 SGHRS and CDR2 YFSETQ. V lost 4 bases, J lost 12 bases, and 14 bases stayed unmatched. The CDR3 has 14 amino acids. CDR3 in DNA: TGCGCCAGCAGCCCGACCAACGGACAGGGTCAAGACACCTTC. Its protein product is CASSPTNGQGQDTF.

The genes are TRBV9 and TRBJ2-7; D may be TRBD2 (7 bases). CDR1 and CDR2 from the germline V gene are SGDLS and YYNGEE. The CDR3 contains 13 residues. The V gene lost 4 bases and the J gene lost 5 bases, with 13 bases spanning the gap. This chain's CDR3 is CASSLRGADEQYF. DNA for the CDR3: TGTGCCAGCAGCTTACGGGGGGCCGACGAGCAGTACTTC. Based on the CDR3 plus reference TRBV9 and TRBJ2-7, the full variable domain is DSGVTQTPKHLITATGQRVTLRCSPRSGDLSVYWYQQSLDQGLQFLIQYYNGEERAKGNILERFSAQQFPDLHSELNLSSLELGDSALYFCASSLRGADEQYFGPGTRLTVT.

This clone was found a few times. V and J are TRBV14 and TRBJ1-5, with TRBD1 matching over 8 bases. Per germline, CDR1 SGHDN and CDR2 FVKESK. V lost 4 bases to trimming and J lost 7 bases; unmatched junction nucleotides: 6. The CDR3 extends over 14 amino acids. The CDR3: CASSPRGRRQPQHF. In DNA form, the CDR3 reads TGTGCCAGCAGCCCCAGGGGGCGTAGGCAGCCCCAGCATTTT.

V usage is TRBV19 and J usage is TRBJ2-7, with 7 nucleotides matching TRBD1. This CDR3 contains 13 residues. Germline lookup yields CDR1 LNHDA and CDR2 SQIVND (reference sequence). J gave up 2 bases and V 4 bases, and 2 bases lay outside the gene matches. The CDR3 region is CASSNQGAYEQYF. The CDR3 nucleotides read TGTGCCAGTAGTAACCAGGGGGCCTACGAGCAGTACTTC.

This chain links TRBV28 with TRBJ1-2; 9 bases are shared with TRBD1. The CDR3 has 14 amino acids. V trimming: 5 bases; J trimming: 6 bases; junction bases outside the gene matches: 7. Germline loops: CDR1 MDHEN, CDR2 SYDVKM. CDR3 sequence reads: CASSPGTGRDGYTF. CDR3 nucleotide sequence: TGTGCCAGCAGTCCCGGGACAGGGCGCGATGGCTACACCTTC.

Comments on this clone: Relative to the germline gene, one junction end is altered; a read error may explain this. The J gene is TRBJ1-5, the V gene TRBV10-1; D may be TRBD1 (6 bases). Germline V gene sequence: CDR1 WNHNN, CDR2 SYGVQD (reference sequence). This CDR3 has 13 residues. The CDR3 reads CAGRRGGYQPRHF. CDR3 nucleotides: TGCGCCGGCCGAAGGGGGGGTTATCAGCCCCGGCATTTT.

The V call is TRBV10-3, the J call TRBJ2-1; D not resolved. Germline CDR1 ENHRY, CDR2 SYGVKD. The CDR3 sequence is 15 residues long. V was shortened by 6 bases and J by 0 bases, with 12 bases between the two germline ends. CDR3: CAIRPLVSSYNEQFF. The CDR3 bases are TGTGCCATCAGACCACTCGTGAGCTCCTACAATGAGCAGTTCTTC.

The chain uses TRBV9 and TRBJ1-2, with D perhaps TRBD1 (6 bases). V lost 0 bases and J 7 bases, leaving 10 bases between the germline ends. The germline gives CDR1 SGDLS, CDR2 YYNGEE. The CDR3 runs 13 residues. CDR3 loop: CASSVARGVGYTF. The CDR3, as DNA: TGTGCCAGCAGCGTAGCCAGGGGAGTTGGCTACACCTTC.

CDR3 DNA: TGCGCCAGCAGCGTCGGGAGTTCCTCCTACAATGAGCAGTTCTTC. Translated: CASSVGSSSYNEQFF. The chain couples TRBV5-1 to TRBJ2-1; maybe TRBD2 (6 bases). From germline, CDR1 is SGHRS and CDR2 YFSETQ. There are 15 residues in the CDR3. V dropped 4 bases and J dropped 0 bases, with 11 bases sitting between them.

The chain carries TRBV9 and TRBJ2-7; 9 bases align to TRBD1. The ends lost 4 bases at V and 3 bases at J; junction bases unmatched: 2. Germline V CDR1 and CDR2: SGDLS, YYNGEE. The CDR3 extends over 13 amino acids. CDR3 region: CASSLDRGYEQYF. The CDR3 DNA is TGTGCCAGCAGCTTGGACAGGGGCTACGAGCAGTACTTC. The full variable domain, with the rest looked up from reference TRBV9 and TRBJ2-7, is DSGVTQTPKHLITATGQRVTLRCSPRSGDLSVYWYQQSLDQGLQFLIQYYNGEERAKGNILERFSAQQFPDLHSELNLSSLELGDSALYFCASSLDRGYEQYFGPGTRLTVT.

The CDR3 nucleotides are TGTGCCAGCAGGGAGGACGTCTCCCTCACAGATACGCAGTATTTT. Translated, it gives CASREDVSLTDTQYF. The V call is TRBV6-1, the J call TRBJ2-3, with D tentatively TRBD2 (5 bases). V was shortened by 6 bases and J by 2 bases, with 15 bases between the two germline ends. Germline CDR1 MNHNS, CDR2 SASEGT. This CDR3 has 15 residues.

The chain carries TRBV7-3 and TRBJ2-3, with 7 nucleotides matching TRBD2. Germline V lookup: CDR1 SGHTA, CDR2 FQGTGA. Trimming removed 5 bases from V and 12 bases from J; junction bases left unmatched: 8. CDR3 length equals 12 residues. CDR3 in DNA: TGTGCCAGCAGCACCTCCAGCGGGGACCAGTATTTT. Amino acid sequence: CASSTSSGDQYF.

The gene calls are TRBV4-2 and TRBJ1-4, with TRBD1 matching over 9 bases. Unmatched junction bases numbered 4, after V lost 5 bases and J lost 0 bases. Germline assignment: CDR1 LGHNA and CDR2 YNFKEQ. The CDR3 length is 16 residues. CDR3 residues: CASSSGQGTTNEKLFF. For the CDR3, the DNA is TGTGCCAGCAGCTCGGGACAGGGCACAACTAATGAAAAACTGTTTTTT.